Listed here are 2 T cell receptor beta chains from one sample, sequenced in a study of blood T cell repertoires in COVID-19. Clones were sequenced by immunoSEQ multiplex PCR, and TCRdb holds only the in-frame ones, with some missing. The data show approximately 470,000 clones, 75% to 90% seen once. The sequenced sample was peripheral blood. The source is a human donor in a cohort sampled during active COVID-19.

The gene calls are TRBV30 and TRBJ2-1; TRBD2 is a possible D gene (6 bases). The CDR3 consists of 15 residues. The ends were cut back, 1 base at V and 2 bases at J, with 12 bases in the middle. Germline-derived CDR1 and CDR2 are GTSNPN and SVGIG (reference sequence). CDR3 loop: CAWSALAAAYNEQFF. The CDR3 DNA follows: TGTGCCTGGAGTGCTTTAGCGGCTGCCTACAATGAGCAGTTCTTC.

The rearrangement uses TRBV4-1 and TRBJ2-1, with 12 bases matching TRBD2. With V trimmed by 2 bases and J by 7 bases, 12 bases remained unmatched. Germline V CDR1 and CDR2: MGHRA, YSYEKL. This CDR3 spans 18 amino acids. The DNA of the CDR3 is TGCGCCAGCAGCCAATCGGGGCCGGGACTAGCGGGTAAGAATGAGCAGTTCTTC. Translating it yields CASSQSGPGLAGKNEQFF.